This T cell receptor beta chain is drawn from a study of cytomegalovirus exposure and HLA in healthy donors. The PCR contained 60 Vbeta and 13 Jbeta primers. Under the authors' procedure: The authors later counted approximately 80 million unique TCR beta chains, 8.5 million to 13 million of them shared. Using immunoSEQ multiplex PCR, the repertoire was profiled, and TCRdb retains in-frame clones only, with some absent. The V and J calls and clone size are taken from that table; D and trimming were inferred from the DNA. Among some 150,000 clones listed, about four fifths were seen once. Note on this clone: Its antigen remains unidentified.

Study-wide points: Association with HLA alleles at 0.05 false discovery rate was found for 16,951 TCR beta sequences in a later analysis. The productive fraction for most TCR beta V segments was about 87% or about 30% in an earlier analysis.

Trimming cost V 5 bases and J 6 bases, with 20 bases left between them. The CDR3 loop spans 15 amino acids. Germline lookup yields CDR1 SEHNR and CDR2 FQNEAQ (reference sequence). Specimen: PBMCs. The chain is built from TRBV7-9 and TRBJ2-7; tentatively, D is TRBD2 (6 bases). The sequence came from a man aged 30 to 39 in good health and CMV-seronegative. DNA of the CDR3: TGTGCCAGCAGCCCCCTGACCTCGGGAGAAGTCGAGCAGTACTTC. Protein product: CASSPLTSGEVEQYF.